The entry below describes one TCR beta chain. Its antigen is unknown. At one boundary the junction diverges from the germline segment, which might be a read error. The source of the sample is a study of cytomegalovirus exposure and HLA in healthy donors. CDR1 and CDR2 (germline): SNHLY, FYNNEI. The CDR3 sequence is 15 residues long. Regarding the study as a whole: In an earlier analysis, most TCR beta V segments were productive about 87% or about 30% of the time. TCR beta sequences numbering 15,000 to 20,000 were associated with HLA alleles at 0.05 false discovery rate in a later analysis.

Vbeta (60) and Jbeta (13) primers were used in the PCR. The method was immunoSEQ multiplex PCR; TCRdb's version includes in-frame clones alone and lacks a portion of them. Among roughly 180,000 clones listed, 80% were seen once. Sequences were obtained from PBMCs. The V call is TRBV2, the J call TRBJ2-1, with D perhaps TRBD2 (5 bases). This clonotype was sampled from a man aged 25 to 45 in good health and CMV-seronegative. The CDR3 sequence: CASREGLLHGDEQFF. The CDR3 bases are TGTGCCAGCAGAGAAGGACTCCTCCACGGCGATGAGCAGTTCTTC.